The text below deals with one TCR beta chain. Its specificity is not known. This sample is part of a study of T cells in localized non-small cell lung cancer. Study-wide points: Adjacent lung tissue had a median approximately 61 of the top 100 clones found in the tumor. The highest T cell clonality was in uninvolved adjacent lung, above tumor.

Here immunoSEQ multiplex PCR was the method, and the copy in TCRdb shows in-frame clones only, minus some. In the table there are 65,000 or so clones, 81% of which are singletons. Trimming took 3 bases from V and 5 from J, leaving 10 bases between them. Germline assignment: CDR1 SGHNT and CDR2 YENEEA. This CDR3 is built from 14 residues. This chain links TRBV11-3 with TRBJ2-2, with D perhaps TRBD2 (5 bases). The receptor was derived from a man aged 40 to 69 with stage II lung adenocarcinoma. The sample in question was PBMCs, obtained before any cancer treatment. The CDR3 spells CASSLDSTTGELFF. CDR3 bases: TGTGCCAGCAGCTTGGACTCCACGACCGGGGAGCTGTTTTTT. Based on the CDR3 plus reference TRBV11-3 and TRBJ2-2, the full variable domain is EAGVVQSPRYKIIEKKQPVAFWCNPISGHNTLYWYLQNLGQGPELLIRYENEEAVDDSQLPKDRFSAERLKGVDSTLKIQPAELGDSAVYLCASSLDSTTGELFFGEGSRLTVL.